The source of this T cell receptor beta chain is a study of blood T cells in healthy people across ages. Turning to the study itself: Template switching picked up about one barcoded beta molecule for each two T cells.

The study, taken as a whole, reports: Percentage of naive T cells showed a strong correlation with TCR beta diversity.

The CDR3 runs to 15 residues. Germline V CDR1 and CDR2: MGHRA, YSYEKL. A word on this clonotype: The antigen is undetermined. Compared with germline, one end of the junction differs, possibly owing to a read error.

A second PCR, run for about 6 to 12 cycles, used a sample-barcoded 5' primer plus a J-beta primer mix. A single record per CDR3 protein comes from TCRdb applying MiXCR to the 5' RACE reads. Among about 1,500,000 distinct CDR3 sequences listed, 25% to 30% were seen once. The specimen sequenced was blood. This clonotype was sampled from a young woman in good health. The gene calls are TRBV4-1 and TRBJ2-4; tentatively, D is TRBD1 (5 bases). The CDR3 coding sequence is TGCGCCAGCGGTCATGGGGCGATAGCCAGAAACATTCAGTACTTC. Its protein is CASGHGAIARNIQYF.